Each of the 20 T cell receptor beta chains below was sequenced from the same sample in a study of T cells after yellow fever vaccination. MiXCR, run by TCRdb on the 5' RACE reads, gives a single entry per CDR3 protein. Of some 260,000 distinct CDR3 sequences listed, approximately 5.2% were seen once; the top ten hold roughly 3%. The source was CD4+ T cells sorted from PBMCs, collected on the day of the yellow fever booster vaccination. The receptors stem from a man aged 18 to 29 who received the YFV17D yellow fever vaccine.

This clonotype occurred many times. The V call is TRBV29-1, the J call TRBJ1-5; unclear D gene. CDR1 SQVTM and CDR2 ANQGSEA come from the germline V gene. The germline V and J ends were trimmed by 7 bases and 2 bases, with 18 bases remaining between them. This CDR3 region has 15 residues. The chain's CDR3 is CSASDGILGNQPQHF. Here the CDR3 DNA reads TGCAGCGCCTCGGACGGGATCTTGGGCAATCAGCCCCAGCATTTT.

This clonotype occurred many times. This chain connects TRBV12-3 or TRBV12-4 to TRBJ1-5; D perhaps matches TRBD1 (5 bases). V was shortened by 6 bases and J by 5 bases, with 14 bases between the two germline ends. The CDR3 has 14 residues. The CDR3 DNA sequence: TGTGCCAGCAGCCCGGGTTTGGGACATCAGCCCCAGCATTTT. Its translation is CASSPGLGHQPQHF.

V gene TRBV11-1 combines with J gene TRBJ2-7; 7 positions match TRBD1. CDR3 length: 14 residues. Trimming at V came to 2 bases and at J to 3 bases, leaving 4 bases not matched to a gene. Germline V CDR1 and CDR2: SGHAT, FQDESV (reference sequence). CDR3 in amino acids: CASSLSTGDYEQYF. The CDR3 DNA reads as TGTGCCAGCAGCTTATCCACAGGGGACTACGAGCAGTACTTC.

This clonotype came up a few times. This chain connects TRBV4-2 to TRBJ2-5; TRBD1 aligns across 9 bases. With V trimmed by 7 bases and J by 4 bases, 13 bases remained unmatched. The CDR3 consists of 16 residues. Germline assignment: CDR1 LGHNA and CDR2 YNFKEQ. The CDR3 here is CASNKGTGTLLETQYF. In DNA, the CDR3 is TGTGCCAGCAACAAAGGGACAGGGACCCTTCTAGAGACCCAGTACTTC.

Notes on this clonotype: A read error may account for a junction end that differs from germline. Here the CDR3 reads CASRERVAGEAFF. CDR3 bases: TGTGCCAGCCGTGAGAGGGTGGCCGGTGAAGCTTTCTTT. The chain couples TRBV2 to TRBJ1-1; D call uncertain. Looked up from germline, CDR1 is SNHLY and CDR2 is FYNNEI. The CDR3 totals 13 residues. Looking up the rest from reference TRBV2 and TRBJ1-1 gives the full variable domain: EPEVTQTPSHQVTQMGQEVILRCVPISNHLYFYWYRQILGQKVEFLVSFYNNEISEKSEIFDDQFSVERPDGSNFTLKIRSTKLEDSAMYFCASRERVAGEAFFGQGTRLTVV.

About this clonotype itself: Germline is not matched at one junction end, which may reflect a read error. This chain uses TRBV9 with TRBJ2-6, with TRBD1 matching over 10 bases. Germline CDR1 is SGDLS and CDR2 is YYNGEE. The CDR3 has 14 amino acids. CDR3 nucleotide sequence: TGTGCCAGCAGCCCTTGGACAGGGGGCAACGTCCTGACTTTC. Amino acid sequence: CASSPWTGGNVLTF.

In its sample, this clonotype was seen many times. The CDR3 sequence: CASSQVPSRFAGELFF. CDR3 nucleotide sequence: TGTGCCAGCAGCCAAGTTCCTAGTAGATTCGCCGGGGAGCTGTTTTTT. The chain combines TRBV4-2 with TRBJ2-2; D unresolved. Germline V gene sequence: CDR1 LGHNA, CDR2 YNFKEQ. V lost 1 base to trimming and J lost 6 bases, with 15 bases between them. This CDR3 spans 16 amino acids.

This clonotype occurred many times. The chain employs TRBV6-2 or TRBV6-3 and TRBJ1-1, with D uncertain. The germline V and J ends were trimmed by 3 bases and 3 bases, with 2 bases remaining between them. This CDR3 spans 11 amino acids. Germline loops: CDR1 MNHEY, CDR2 SVGEGT. The CDR3 sequence: CASSYDTEAFF. The CDR3 DNA is TGTGCCAGCAGTTATGACACTGAAGCTTTCTTT.

This clonotype has a handful of counts. The chain combines TRBV7-3 with TRBJ2-1, with a possible D match to TRBD1 (6 bases). This CDR3 has 13 amino acids. Germline V gives CDR1 SGHTA, CDR2 FQGTGA. V lost 3 bases to trimming and J lost 9 bases, with 12 bases between them. CDR3 protein: CASSLVQGSEQFF. Here the CDR3 DNA reads TGTGCCAGCAGCTTGGTACAGGGTAGTGAGCAGTTCTTC. Complete variable domain (other parts from reference TRBV7-3 and TRBJ2-1): GAGVSQTPSNKVTEKGKYVELRCDPISGHTALYWYRQSLGQGPEFLIYFQGTGAADDSGLPNDRFFAVRPEGSVSTLKIQRTERGDSAVYLCASSLVQGSEQFFGPGTRLTVL.

The chain combines TRBV9 with TRBJ2-3; 15 bases are a match to TRBD2. Unmatched junction bases numbered 15, after V lost 3 bases and J lost 1 base. Germline-derived CDR1 and CDR2 are SGDLS and YYNGEE. CDR3 size: 21 residues. In DNA form, the CDR3 reads TGTGCCAGCAGCGCCACCCCGGGACTAGCGGGGGGACTATACCGCACAGATACGCAGTATTTT. It encodes CASSATPGLAGGLYRTDTQYF.

There are many counts of this clonotype. The chain employs TRBV7-2 and TRBJ2-1; 8 bases match TRBD2. The CDR3 contains 15 residues. V shed 5 bases, J shed 9 bases, and the junction held 12 bases outside the gene matches. Germline CDR1 is SGHTA and CDR2 is FQGNSA. CDR3 in amino acids: CASSRGGLLEGEQFF. The DNA for the CDR3 is TGTGCCAGCAGCCGGGGGGGACTCTTGGAAGGTGAGCAGTTCTTC.

This clonotype was detected ten times or more. This chain links TRBV4-1 with TRBJ1-2, with D possibly TRBD1 on 5 matching bases. Germline V gene sequence: CDR1 MGHRA, CDR2 YSYEKL. The V and J ends lost 3 bases and 6 bases respectively, with 11 bases between them. CDR3 size: 13 residues. The CDR3 nucleotides read TGCGCCAGCAGCCAGAAATGGGGGGATGGCTACACCTTC. Amino acid sequence: CASSQKWGDGYTF.

This clonotype has a handful of counts. The chain has TRBV5-4 and TRBJ2-2; 8 bases fit TRBD2. The CDR3 spans 17 residues. V lost 4 bases to trimming and J lost 6 bases; unmatched junction nucleotides: 14. Germline CDR1 SGHNT, CDR2 YYREEE (reference sequence). The CDR3 DNA sequence: TGTGCCAGCAGCCCCACCTCAGGCGGGGGGCCGCCCGGGGAGCTGTTTTTT. Translated, it gives CASSPTSGGGPPGELFF.

This clonotype has just a few counts. The gene calls are TRBV25-1 and TRBJ2-7; TRBD2 might be the D (5 bases). Trimming cost V 8 bases and J 1 base, with 15 bases left between them. Germline CDR1 and CDR2: MGHDK and SYGVNS. The CDR3 has 14 residues. The CDR3 DNA follows: TGTGCCAGCCCTCGGGGTACGTGGTCCTACGAGCAGTACTTC. It specifies CASPRGTWSYEQYF.

This clonotype was detected ten times or more. The chain is built from TRBV7-2 and TRBJ2-3, with TRBD2 matching 7 bases. V was pared by 0 bases and J by 4 bases, with 4 bases of the junction left unmatched. The CDR3 loop spans 15 amino acids. From germline, CDR1 is SGHTA and CDR2 FQGNSA. As DNA, the CDR3 is TGTGCCAGCAGCTTAGCCGGGGGGAGGGCAGATACGCAGTATTTT. This sequence encodes CASSLAGGRADTQYF. The complete variable domain, with remaining parts taken from reference TRBV7-2 and TRBJ2-3, reads GAGVSQSPSNKVTEKGKDVELRCDPISGHTALYWYRQSLGQGLEFLIYFQGNSAPDKSGLPSDRFSAERTGGSVSTLTIQRTQQEDSAVYLCASSLAGGRADTQYFGPGTRLTVL.

The chain couples TRBV7-2 to TRBJ2-2, with 16 bases fitting TRBD2. CDR1 is SGHTA and CDR2 is FQGNSA in the germline V gene. The length of the CDR3 is 18 residues. V dropped 2 bases and J dropped 4; count of bases not matched to a gene: 4. The CDR3 coding sequence is TGTGCCAGCAGCTTATTCGGGACTAGCGGGAGGGGCACCGGGGAGCTGTTTTTT. Amino acids: CASSLFGTSGRGTGELFF.

This clonotype turned up a few times. The genes are TRBV24-1 and TRBJ2-1; TRBD2 aligns across 9 bases. The CDR3 spans 12 residues. Germline V gene lookup returns CDR1 KGHDR and CDR2 SFDVKD. V lost 9 bases, J lost 8 bases, and 4 bases stayed unmatched. The CDR3: CATGGGAYEQFF. The CDR3 nucleotides read TGTGCCACCGGCGGGGGGGCCTATGAGCAGTTCTTC.

This clonotype was detected a few times. The junction departs from germline at one end; a sequencing error may be responsible. The chain employs TRBV2 and TRBJ1-1; the D is unclear. CDR3 length equals 12 residues. Germline values: CDR1 SNHLY, CDR2 FYNNEI. CDR3 protein: CASSEAGWGQSF. The CDR3 nucleotides read TGTGCCAGCAGTGAAGCGGGCTGGGGTCAGAGCTTT.

The chain carries TRBV5-4 and TRBJ2-7, with TRBD2 matching over 8 bases. V shed 0 bases and J 7 bases; nucleotides not matched to a gene: 9. Germline V gives CDR1 SGHNT, CDR2 YYREEE (reference sequence). The CDR3 is made up of 15 amino acids. In DNA form, the CDR3 reads TGTGCCAGCAGCTTGGGCGGCGGGGGGTTCCTGGAGCAGTACTTC. Residues: CASSLGGGGFLEQYF.

This clonotype has only a few counts. This chain links TRBV11-2 with TRBJ1-2; perhaps TRBD1 as D (6 bases). V shed 5 bases and J shed 4 bases, with 14 bases lying between them. Germline CDR1 reads SGHAT; CDR2 reads FQNNGV. The CDR3 contains 14 residues. The CDR3 nucleotides read TGTGCCAGCAGCCGCACGCAGGGGTCCTATGGCTACACCTTC. Its translation is CASSRTQGSYGYTF.